This T cell receptor (beta chain) is drawn from a study of blood T cell repertoires in COVID-19. Study-level information: In each case, the material was cDNA or gDNA derived from T cells, B-cell-depleted T cells, or PBMCs.

TCRdb's copy holds only in-frame clones and misses some; the assay was immunoSEQ multiplex PCR. The table lists some 120,000 clones, 84% of them singletons. The CDR3 totals 17 residues. The germline gives CDR1 MGHRA, CDR2 YSYEKL. After removal of 0 bases from V and 3 bases from J, the junction contained 5 bases not matched to a gene. The specimen sequenced was peripheral blood. The V and J genes are TRBV4-1 and TRBJ2-7; TRBD2 agrees at 13 bases. The clonotype comes from a woman younger than 45 who had recovered from COVID-19. The CDR3 DNA reads as TGCGCCAGCAGCCAAGATACCGGACTAGCGGGGGTCTACGAGCAGTACTTC. Amino acid sequence: CASSQDTGLAGVYEQYF.